Below are 13 T cell receptor beta chains sequenced from a single sample in a study of blood T cell repertoires in COVID-19. Sequencing used immunoSEQ multiplex PCR; TCRdb keeps in-frame clones, though not all of them. This sample has around 280,000 clones, with 89% found just once. The specimen was PBMCs or T cells enriched from blood (not recorded which). These receptor sequences come from a woman between 40 and 55 years old who had recovered from COVID-19.

The chain uses TRBV5-1 and TRBJ2-5; maybe TRBD2 (5 bases). V gave up 0 bases and J gave up 1 base, with 7 bases separating them. The germline V gene encodes CDR1 SGHRS and CDR2 YFSETQ. CDR3 length: 14 residues. The chain's CDR3 is CASSLGSGQETQYF. For the CDR3, the DNA is TGCGCCAGCAGCTTGGGAAGCGGCCAAGAGACCCAGTACTTC.

The chain carries TRBV27 and TRBJ1-5; 12 bases agree with TRBD1. The CDR3 is 19 residues long. V dropped 3 bases and J dropped 2; count of bases not matched to a gene: 11. Germline V gene lookup returns CDR1 MNHEY and CDR2 SMNVEV (reference sequence). The CDR3 loop is CASSLVGQGAIRGNQPQHF. DNA of the CDR3: TGTGCCAGCAGTTTGGTGGGACAGGGGGCGATTCGGGGCAATCAGCCCCAGCATTTT.

The V call is TRBV7-3, the J call TRBJ2-1, with 8 bases aligning to TRBD2. V gave up 0 bases and J gave up 10 bases; unmatched junction bases: 2. The CDR3 spans 13 residues. In germline, CDR1 is SGHTA, CDR2 FQGTGA. For the CDR3, the DNA is TGTGCCAGCAGCTTAACCCCGGGGGGGGAGCAGTTCTTC. It encodes CASSLTPGGEQFF.

The V and J genes are TRBV19 and TRBJ1-2; D is perhaps TRBD1 (5 bases). V gave up 3 bases and J gave up 4 bases, with 15 bases separating them. Germline CDR1 reads LNHDA; CDR2 reads SQIVND (reference sequence). This CDR3 spans 15 amino acids. CDR3 sequence: CASSIPGTKSYGYTF. CDR3 nucleotides: TGTGCCAGTAGTATTCCAGGGACTAAGAGCTATGGCTACACCTTC.

V and J are TRBV3-1 (or the pseudogene TRBV3-2) and TRBJ1-2, with D perhaps TRBD1 (5 bases). Germline loops: CDR1 LGHDT, CDR2 YNNKEL (reference sequence). There are 13 residues in the CDR3. V gave up 0 bases and J gave up 8 bases, with 10 bases separating them. The CDR3 reads CASSQDPDTGYTF. DNA of the CDR3: TGTGCCAGCAGCCAAGACCCGGACACAGGCTACACCTTC.

V gene TRBV2 combines with J gene TRBJ1-2; 7 bases are shared with TRBD1. The trim removed 6 bases at V and 5 bases at J, leaving 3 bases unmatched. The CDR3 totals 12 residues. CDR1 SNHLY and CDR2 FYNNEI come from the germline V gene. DNA of the CDR3: TGTGCCAGCAGGGAACAGGGGTATGGCTACACCTTC. This codes for CASREQGYGYTF.

V usage is TRBV30 and J usage is TRBJ1-2; perhaps TRBD1 as D (5 bases). V lost 0 bases to trimming and J lost 7 bases, with 24 bases between them. Looked up from germline, CDR1 is GTSNPN and CDR2 is SVGIG (reference sequence). The CDR3 covers 17 residues. CDR3 amino acids: CAWSVAGGGIRTGGYTF. CDR3 bases: TGTGCCTGGAGTGTAGCGGGGGGAGGCATCCGGACGGGTGGCTACACCTTC.

The chain employs TRBV2 and TRBJ2-1; D is possibly TRBD2 (6 bases). The germline CDR1 and CDR2 sequences are SNHLY and FYNNEI. Trimming shortened V by 8 bases and J by 7 bases, and 12 bases separated the two germline ends. The CDR3 is made up of 12 amino acids. As DNA, the CDR3 is TGTGCCAGCTGGGGGACTGAAAATGAGCAGTTCTTC. Protein: CASWGTENEQFF.

The V gene is TRBV3-1 (or the pseudogene TRBV3-2), the J gene TRBJ2-3, with 13 bases that match TRBD2. Germline assignment: CDR1 LGHDT and CDR2 YNNKEL (reference sequence). Trimming took 0 bases from V and 4 from J; bases not matched to a gene: 4. The CDR3 is 17 amino acids. The CDR3 DNA reads TGTGCCAGCAGCCAAGATCGGACTAGCGGGGGTTCAGATACGCAGTATTTT. This translates into CASSQDRTSGGSDTQYF.

The chain uses TRBV6-4 and TRBJ2-1; D is possibly TRBD2 (6 bases). The germline V and J ends were trimmed by 2 bases and 0 bases, with 8 bases remaining between them. The CDR3 runs 15 residues. CDR1 and CDR2 (germline): MRHNA, SNTAGT. DNA of the CDR3: TGTGCCAGCAGTGACGGAGGGAACTCCTACAATGAGCAGTTCTTC. This gives the protein CASSDGGNSYNEQFF.

This clone occurred once. The genes are TRBV6-5 and TRBJ2-7; D unclear. V was clipped by 6 bases and J by 0 bases, with 12 bases between them. CDR3 length equals 14 residues. Germline CDR1 reads MNHEY; CDR2 reads SVGAGI. The CDR3 sequence is CASRTVAHSYEQYF. For the CDR3, the DNA is TGTGCCAGCAGGACCGTAGCCCACTCCTACGAGCAGTACTTC.

V is TRBV7-8 and J is TRBJ1-6; 7 bases are shared with TRBD1. The CDR3 is 16 residues long. V trimming: 8 bases; J trimming: 1 base; junction bases outside the gene matches: 8. CDR1 and CDR2 from the germline V gene are SGHVS and FQNEAQ. The CDR3 nucleotides are TGTGCCAGCCGGGGACAGAGGGGTTCCTATAATTCACCCCTCCACTTT. Translated: CASRGQRGSYNSPLHF.

The chain has TRBV3-1 (or the pseudogene TRBV3-2) and TRBJ2-2, with a possible D match to TRBD1 (5 bases). In germline, CDR1 is LGHDT, CDR2 YNNKEL (reference sequence). V lost 3 bases to trimming and J lost 0 bases, with 11 bases between them. The CDR3 length is 16 residues. The CDR3 protein is CASSQVGRTNTGELFF. The CDR3 DNA is TGTGCCAGCAGCCAGGTGGGGCGGACGAACACCGGGGAGCTGTTTTTT.